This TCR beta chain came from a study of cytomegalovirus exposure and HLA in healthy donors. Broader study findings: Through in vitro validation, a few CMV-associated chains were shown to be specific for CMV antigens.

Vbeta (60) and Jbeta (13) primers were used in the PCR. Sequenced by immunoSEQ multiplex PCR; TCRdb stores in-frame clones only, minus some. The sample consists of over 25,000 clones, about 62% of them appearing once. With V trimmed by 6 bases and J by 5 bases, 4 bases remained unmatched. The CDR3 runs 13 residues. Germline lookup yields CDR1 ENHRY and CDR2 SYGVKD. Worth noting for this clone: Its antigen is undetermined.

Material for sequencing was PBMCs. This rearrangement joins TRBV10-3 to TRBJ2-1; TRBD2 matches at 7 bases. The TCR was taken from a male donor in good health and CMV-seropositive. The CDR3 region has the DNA TGTGCCATCAGCTACACTAGCGACAATGAGCAGTTCTTC. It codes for CAISYTSDNEQFF.